This TCR beta chain was retrieved from a study of T cell repertoires in cytomegalovirus infection. Study-level background: CMV epitopes used comprised recently identified HLA-C-restricted ones and well-studied HLA-B-restricted ones. It was the public TCR beta signatures that indicated both CMV infection and matching HLA type.

Study outcomes and limitations: Summed frequency of shared TCR beta families picked out CMV carriers who also had the relevant HLA. Dominant in the ex vivo response were TCR beta clonotypes restricted by HLA-C and specific for CMV.

TCRdb fed the reads into MiXCR, producing one record per CDR3 protein. The table lists around 710,000 distinct CDR3 sequences, around 29% of them singletons. This clonotype showed up many times. The antigen remains undetermined. The sequence derives from a human donor in good health (CMV status not recorded). Some clones in this sample may be carry-over from other donors' samples. The specimen comprised cultured CD8+ T cells from PBMCs, sampled from culture after CMV antigen stimulation.

CDR3 DNA: TGTGCCAGCAGCCCTCGAATAGGGGGAGGCAATGAGCAGTTCTTC. The encoded protein is CASSPRIGGGNEQFF. This rearrangement joins TRBV7-2 to TRBJ2-1; D is possibly TRBD1 or TRBD2 (6 bases each). This CDR3 spans 15 amino acids. V dropped 5 bases and J dropped 6 bases, with 17 bases sitting between them. Germline V gives CDR1 SGHTA, CDR2 FQGNSA.